The following is a TCR beta chain sequence with its context. Its antigen remains unidentified. No base quality information exists; no much larger clone differs at one position. Naive CD8 T cell libraries were made from about 20,000 to 1,000,000 sorted cells using 10%, 30% or 50% of purified RNA. Naive CD8 T cells, defined as CD8+CD4-CCR7+CD45RA+, were FACS-sorted into RLT Plus buffer on a BD FACSAria II. Ten to eleven TCR copies' worth of Jurkat RNA were spiked into about 20,000-1,100,000 naive CD8 T cell samples to test detection sensitivity. Enrichment of CD8 T cells was done with RosetteSep CD8+ T Cell Enrichment Cocktail plus Ficoll-Paque, and ACK red cell lysis came afterward. The CDR3 numbers 15 residues from cysteine through phenylalanine. CDR3 DNA only is kept here, 45 bases in frame from base 1. Taken from the germline V gene (reference sequence), the CDR1 and CDR2 loops are WNHNN and SYGVQD. V is cut by 0 bases and J by 5 bases, and the space between the germline ends is 13 bases.

This entry belongs to a study of molecular identifiers for immune sequencing clone quantification (dated by TCRdb to the late 2010s). Notes on the research overall: For a replicate experiment, the RNA from either 20,000 or 100,000 naive CD8 T cells was divided into five aliquots, and four of those aliquots went on to sequencing. This methods study used CD8 T cells to benchmark TCR RNA copy counting and molecular-identifier clustering-based TCR repertoire sequencing (MIDCIRS). Study-wide conclusions, independent of this receptor: When barcode sub-clustering was left out, chimeric consensus sequences inflated TCR diversity, with chimeras reaching as high as 47%. Highly expanded clone sizes could be underestimated if identical TCR molecules share a barcode. Naive libraries contained spiked-in Jurkat TCR RNA (approximately ten copies' worth), which is not part of the donor repertoire. Modeling indicated around 3.2 TCR RNA copies recovered per cell, compared with about 9.7 by digital PCR, which implies a capture efficiency of 25% to 35%. Spiked-in Jurkat TCR RNA equal to a single cell's worth was reported to be detectable even within one million naive CD8 T cells. In CMV-specific effector cells, clones with more than 20 RNA copies accounted for over 97% of molecules, whereas in naive cells such clones accounted for under 1%.

The library was generated by PCR. Data came from an Illumina HiSeq 4000. Preparation of bulk TCR libraries followed a previously described approach, with the TCR primers listed in Table S5. Total RNA was purified with the Qiagen AllPrep DNA/RNA kit. Before any analysis, reads coming from multiple sequencing runs of the same library were combined into one pool. The paper's data handling went like this. Only reads with exact TCR constant sequence were kept, trimmed to 150 nt, and grouped by their 12-nt molecular barcodes. Reads in each barcode group were sub-clustered using a 15% Levenshtein threshold, and a quality-weighted consensus sequence was built for each RNA molecule. Non-functional sequences were excluded, and lower-count sequences lying one edit away from another sequence were also excluded. Barcode sub-clusters with fewer than 20% of the maximum read count were removed, based on fitting two negative binomial distributions. In-frame beta chains were kept once TCRdb had trimmed the public reads at Q25 with fastp and called clones with MiXCR. Rows are unified per CDR3 protein, each entry keeping the most common DNA and genes. Here the V and J calls rest on TCRdb's processing, not on the authors' analysis. The sample has approximately 670,000 distinct CDR3 sequences on record, just under 20% of them singletons. The top ten clonotypes cover roughly 0.9% of the sample.

The sample consisted of naive CD8+ T cells from blood, with Jurkat cell RNA spiked in. The cell subset or site label, as the study defines it: FACS-sorted CD8+CD4-CCR7+CD45RA+ naive T cells. The clonotype originates from a human donor in good health. Some libraries in this study had Jurkat cell RNA spiked in. The V gene is TRBV10-1 and the J gene is TRBJ1-1; the D segment could be TRBD1, given 6 matching bases. This receptor has the CDR3 CASSESRTARTEAFF. The sequenced DNA is TGCGCCAGCAGTGAGTCTCGGACAGCCAGGACTGAAGCTTTCTTT.